This TCR beta chain was recovered during a study of T-cell reconstitution after alpha-beta-depleted transplantation in children. The V gene lost 0 bases and the J gene lost 4 bases, with 12 bases spanning the gap. Germline V gives CDR1 LGHDT, CDR2 YNNKEL (reference sequence). The CDR3 runs 15 residues. For TCRbeta, the library was prepared with unique molecular identifiers. TCRdb re-called the PCR reads through MiXCR, storing one row per CDR3 protein. Here the sample spans 280,000 or so distinct CDR3 sequences, approximately 10% being singletons. Note on this clonotype: Its antigen is not identified.

Regarding the study as a whole: One year after transplant, T-cell counts and diversity came mostly from newly produced T cells. Expanded graft clones numbering several hundred reportedly gave rise to alpha-beta T cells about two months after transplant.

The V gene is TRBV3-1, the J gene TRBJ1-2; tentatively, D is TRBD1 (5 bases). The origin of this receptor is a male patient aged 2 to 10 who had a stem cell transplant for chronic granulomatous disease, so the T cells may come from the graft donor. This sample comprised peripheral blood, obtained 180 days after TCRalphabeta/CD19-depleted stem cell transplant. In nucleotides, the CDR3 is TGTGCCAGCAGCCAAGATCAAGACAGAATCTATGGCTACACCTTC. Translating it yields CASSQDQDRIYGYTF.